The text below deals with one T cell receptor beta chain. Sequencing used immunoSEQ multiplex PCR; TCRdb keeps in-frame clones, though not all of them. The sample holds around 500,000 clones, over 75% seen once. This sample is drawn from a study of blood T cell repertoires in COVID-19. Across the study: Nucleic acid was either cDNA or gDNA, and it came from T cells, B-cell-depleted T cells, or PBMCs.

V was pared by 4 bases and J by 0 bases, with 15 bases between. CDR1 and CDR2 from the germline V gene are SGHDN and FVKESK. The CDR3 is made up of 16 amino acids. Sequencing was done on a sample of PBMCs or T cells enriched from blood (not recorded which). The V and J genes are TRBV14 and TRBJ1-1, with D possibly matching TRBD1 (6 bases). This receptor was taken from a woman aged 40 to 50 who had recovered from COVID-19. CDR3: CASSPYTGLVNTEAFF. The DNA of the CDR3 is TGTGCCAGCAGCCCTTACACAGGGTTGGTGAACACTGAAGCTTTCTTT.